This T cell receptor beta chain appears in the sequencing data of a study of T cells in Graves' hyperthyroidism and ophthalmopathy (dated by TCRdb to between 2018 and 2021). Background for the entire study: Peripheral blood was sampled at the time of initial diagnosis, prior to any treatment. TCR V-J signatures able to tell the groups apart were searched for in a discovery cohort of 90 to 100 patients, of whom over 40 had Graves' ophthalmopathy and 57 had stable Graves' hyperthyroidism. Whether ophthalmopathy could be predicted prospectively was tested in an independent validation cohort made up of under 20 hyperthyroidism patients plus 17 patients who later progressed to ophthalmopathy. For training and testing, the approximately 97 patients in the discovery cohort were randomly divided in a 7:3 ratio. In addition, the study compared T-cell repertoires in thyroid tissue and in blood from five or six Graves' hyperthyroidism patients. After sampling, hyperthyroidism patients received methimazole starting at 30 mg daily, and ophthalmopathy patients received high-dose intravenous methylprednisolone. According to the paper, TCR Vbeta CDR3 sequencing was carried out on about 140 peripheral blood samples, which came from fewer than 50 ophthalmopathy, 80 or so hyperthyroidism and approximately 17 progressor patients.

Study-wide conclusions, independent of this receptor: Sample size was not statistically predetermined, and investigators were not blinded to group allocation. During validation, the model predicted progression to ophthalmopathy a median of approximately six months ahead of onset, with just under 71% sensitivity and 72% to 85% specificity. In cross-validation, a model built on a 13 V-J signature told ophthalmopathy apart from stable hyperthyroidism with under 90% sensitivity and around 83% specificity, and in testing the same model reached 80%/75%. Blood samples also contained most of the expanded thyroid clonotypes (frequency above 0.001), which suggests that blood repertoires may reflect thyroid immune responses.

This clonotype was recorded many times. The specificity of this receptor is unknown. No per-base quality is available; no much larger clone lies one base away. Hyperthyroidism patients were newly diagnosed, had a disease duration of under 2 months, and were aged 18 to 65 years. Patients with uncontrolled infections, other autoimmune diseases, pregnancy or lactation were excluded. Diagnoses were established on the basis of clinical symptoms, serum thyroxine and TRAb, thyroid ultrasound, and orbital computed tomography. Blood from progressor patients was collected at the time of first diagnosis with hyperthyroidism, before any ophthalmopathy symptoms had appeared. PBMCs were separated from 7.5 to 10 ml of fresh peripheral blood using Ficoll-Paque density gradient centrifugation. Progressor patients were defined as those initially diagnosed with Graves' hyperthyroidism in whom ophthalmopathy developed during follow-up. Trizol reagent was used to extract total RNA, and RNA quality was then checked on an Agilent 2100 Bioanalyzer.

Amplification of TCR beta CDR3 regions was carried out from RNA transcripts. The TCR CDR3 was subjected to a first round of RT-PCR using the HTBI primer set and the Qiagen OneStep RT-PCR kit. The libraries were constructed in a second round of multiplex PCR and then size-selected and purified. The libraries were sequenced on an Illumina HiSeq2000 using paired-end 100 bp reads. As for the original processing: Raw data were processed with SOAPnuke, discarding reads with adapters, uncalled bases, mean Phred below 15, or no exact constant-primer or identifier match. High-quality paired reads were merged with COPE v1.2.5, and unique nucleotide sequences were defined as clonotypes. MiTCR v1.1 was used to align the clonotypes against IMGT TRBV, TRBD and TRBJ reference segments. The analysis included only V-J combinations with a frequency above 0.0001, which together covered 99% to 99.2% of the repertoires. The TCS score was defined as F50 (clonal expansion) divided by E x V (chaos), with BLOSUM62-based TCRdist calculated between CDR3 peptides within each V-J. Welch's t-statistics and random forest reduced 500 to 650 V-J features to 10 to 15, which were used in a naive Bayes classifier (R e1071). TCRdb's own reprocessing of the public reads used fastp at Q25 and MiXCR and kept productive beta chains. Each record represents a unique CDR3 protein, reported with the most common genes and DNA among its rows. It is TCRdb's table, rather than the study itself, that gives the V and J calls and clone size. The sample contains roughly 290,000 distinct CDR3 sequences, roughly 13% of them found a single time. The top ten constitute 7% to 8.5% of the sample.

From its cysteine to its phenylalanine, the CDR3 spans 14 amino acids. The only DNA kept is the CDR3, 42 bases in frame from the first base. The germline V gene provides CDR1 MDHEN and CDR2 SYDVKM. The germline V and J ends show losses of 4 bases and 7 bases respectively, and no gene match explains 6 bases of the junction. The specimen sequenced was blood. This receptor was identified in a woman aged 25 to 45 with Graves' hyperthyroidism that later progressed to Graves' ophthalmopathy. This chain joins TRBV28 to TRBJ1-4, with 7 junctional bases fitting TRBD1. CDR3 loop: CASSSPDRAEKLFF. DNA sequence: TGTGCCAGCAGTTCCCCCGACAGGGCTGAAAAACTGTTTTTT.